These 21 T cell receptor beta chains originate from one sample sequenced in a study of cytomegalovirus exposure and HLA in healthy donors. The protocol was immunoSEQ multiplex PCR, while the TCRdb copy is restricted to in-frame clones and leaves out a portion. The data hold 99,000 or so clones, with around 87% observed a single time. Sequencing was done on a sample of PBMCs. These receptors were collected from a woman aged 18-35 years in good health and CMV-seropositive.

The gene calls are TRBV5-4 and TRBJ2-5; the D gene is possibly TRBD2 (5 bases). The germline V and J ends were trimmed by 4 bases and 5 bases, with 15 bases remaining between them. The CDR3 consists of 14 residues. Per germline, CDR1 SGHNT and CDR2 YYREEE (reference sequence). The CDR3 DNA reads TGTGCCAGCAGCGGCCCTCCAACGGGGGAGACCCAGTACTTC. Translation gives CASSGPPTGETQYF. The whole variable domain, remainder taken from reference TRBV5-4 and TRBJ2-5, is ETGVTQSPTHLIKTRGQQVTLRCSSQSGHNTVSWYQQALGQGPQFIFQYYREEENGRGNFPPRFSGLQFPNYSSELNVNALELDDSALYLCASSGPPTGETQYFGPGTRLLVL.

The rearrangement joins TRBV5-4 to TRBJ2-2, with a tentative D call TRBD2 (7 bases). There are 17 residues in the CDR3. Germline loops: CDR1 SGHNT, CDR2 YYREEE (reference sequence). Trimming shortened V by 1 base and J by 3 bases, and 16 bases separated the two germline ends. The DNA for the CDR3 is TGTGCCAGCAGCTTGTATAGCGGGTCAGGGGACACCGGGGAGCTGTTTTTT. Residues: CASSLYSGSGDTGELFF.

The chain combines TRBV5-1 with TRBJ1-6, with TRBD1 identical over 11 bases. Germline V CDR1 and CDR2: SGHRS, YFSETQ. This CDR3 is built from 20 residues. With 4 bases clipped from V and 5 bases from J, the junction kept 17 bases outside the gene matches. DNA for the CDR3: TGCGCCAGCAGCCGCGATGGGACAGGGGGAGGTATTGGTAATAATTCACCCCTCCACTTT. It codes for CASSRDGTGGGIGNNSPLHF.

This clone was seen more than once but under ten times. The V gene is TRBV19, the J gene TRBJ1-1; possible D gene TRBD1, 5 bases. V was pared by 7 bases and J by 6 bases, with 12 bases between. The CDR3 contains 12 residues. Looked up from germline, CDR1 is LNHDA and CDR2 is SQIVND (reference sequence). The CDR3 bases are TGTGCCAGTATTAAAAGGGGCGCTGAAGCTTTCTTT. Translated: CASIKRGAEAFF.

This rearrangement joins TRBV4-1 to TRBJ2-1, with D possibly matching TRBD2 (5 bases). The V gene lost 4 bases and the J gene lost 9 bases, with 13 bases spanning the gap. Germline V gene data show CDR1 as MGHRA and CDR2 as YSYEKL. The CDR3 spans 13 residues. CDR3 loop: CASSRPGGGEQFF. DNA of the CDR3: TGCGCCAGCAGCCGCCCTGGAGGCGGTGAGCAGTTCTTC.

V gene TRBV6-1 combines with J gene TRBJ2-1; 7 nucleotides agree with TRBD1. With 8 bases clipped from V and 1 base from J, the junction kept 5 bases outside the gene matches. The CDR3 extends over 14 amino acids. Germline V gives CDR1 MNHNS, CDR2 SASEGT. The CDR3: CASYGQASYNEQFF. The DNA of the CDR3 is TGTGCCAGCTACGGACAGGCATCCTACAATGAGCAGTTCTTC.

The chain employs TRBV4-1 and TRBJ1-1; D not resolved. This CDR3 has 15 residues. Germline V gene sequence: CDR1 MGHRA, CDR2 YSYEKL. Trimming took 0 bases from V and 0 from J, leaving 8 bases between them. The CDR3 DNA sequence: TGCGCCAGCAGCCAAGAGCCAGATTTGAACACTGAAGCTTTCTTT. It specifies CASSQEPDLNTEAFF.

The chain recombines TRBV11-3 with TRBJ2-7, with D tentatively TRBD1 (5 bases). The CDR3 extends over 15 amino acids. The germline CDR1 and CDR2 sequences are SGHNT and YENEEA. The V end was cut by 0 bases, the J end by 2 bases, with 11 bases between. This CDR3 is CASSLDLTGPYEQYF. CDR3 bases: TGTGCCAGCAGCTTAGATCTTACAGGACCCTACGAGCAGTACTTC.

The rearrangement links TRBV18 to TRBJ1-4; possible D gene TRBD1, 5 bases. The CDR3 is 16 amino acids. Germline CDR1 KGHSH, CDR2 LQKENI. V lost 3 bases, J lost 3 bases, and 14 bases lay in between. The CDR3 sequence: CASSPSTGGSNEKLFF. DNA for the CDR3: TGTGCCAGCTCACCTTCCACAGGTGGCTCTAATGAAAAACTGTTTTTT.

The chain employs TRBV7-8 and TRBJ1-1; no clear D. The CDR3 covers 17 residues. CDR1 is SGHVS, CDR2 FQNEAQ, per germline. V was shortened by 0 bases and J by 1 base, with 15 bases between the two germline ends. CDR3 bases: TGTGCCAGCAGCTTAGCGCGGGCAGGTCTTGGGAACACTGAAGCTTTCTTT. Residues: CASSLARAGLGNTEAFF.

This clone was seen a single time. This chain's CDR3 is CASSDVGTANTEAFF. DNA of the CDR3: TGTGCCAGCAGTGACGTTGGGACAGCGAACACTGAAGCTTTCTTT. V gene TRBV2 combines with J gene TRBJ1-1, with 7 positions matching TRBD1. CDR1 is SNHLY, CDR2 FYNNEI, per germline. The CDR3 consists of 15 residues. J was trimmed by 1 base and V by 3 bases; bases with no gene match: 5.

Here the CDR3 DNA reads TGTGCCAGCAGCCGGACAGGGACCCAGTACTTC. Encoded protein: CASSRTGTQYF. The chain is built from TRBV28 and TRBJ2-5; 7 bases match TRBD1. This CDR3 contains 11 residues. V gave up 6 bases and J gave up 7 bases; unmatched junction bases: 2. CDR1 MDHEN and CDR2 SYDVKM come from the germline V gene.

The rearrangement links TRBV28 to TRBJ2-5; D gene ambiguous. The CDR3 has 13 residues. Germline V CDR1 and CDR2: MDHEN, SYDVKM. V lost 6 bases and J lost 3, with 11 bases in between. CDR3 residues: CASRGGREETQYF. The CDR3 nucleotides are TGTGCCAGCAGAGGCGGCCGGGAAGAGACCCAGTACTTC.

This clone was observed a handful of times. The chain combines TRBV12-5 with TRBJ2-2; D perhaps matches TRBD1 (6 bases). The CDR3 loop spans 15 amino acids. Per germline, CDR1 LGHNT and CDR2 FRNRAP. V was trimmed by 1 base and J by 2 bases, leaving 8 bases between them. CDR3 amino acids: CASGLGGPNTGELFF. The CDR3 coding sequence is TGTGCTAGTGGTTTGGGGGGGCCAAACACCGGGGAGCTGTTTTTT. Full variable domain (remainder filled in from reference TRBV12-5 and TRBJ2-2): DARVTQTPRHKVTEMGQEVTMRCQPILGHNTVFWYRQTMMQGLELLAYFRNRAPLDDSGMPKDRFSAEMPDATLATLKIQPSEPRDSAVYFCASGLGGPNTGELFFGEGSRLTVL.

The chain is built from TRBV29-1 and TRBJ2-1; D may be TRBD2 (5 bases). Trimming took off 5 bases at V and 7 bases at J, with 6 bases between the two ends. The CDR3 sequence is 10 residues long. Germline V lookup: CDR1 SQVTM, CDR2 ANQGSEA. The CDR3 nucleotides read TGCAGCGTTTGGGAGAATGAGCAGTTCTTC. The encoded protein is CSVWENEQFF.

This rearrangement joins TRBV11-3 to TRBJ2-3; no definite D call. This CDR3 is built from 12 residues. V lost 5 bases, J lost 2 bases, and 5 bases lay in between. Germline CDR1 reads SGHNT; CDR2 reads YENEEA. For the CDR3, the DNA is TGTGCCAGCAGCCGAGCCACAGATACGCAGTATTTT. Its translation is CASSRATDTQYF.

The CDR3 reads CASSQTTGQGGSGYTF. Written as DNA, the CDR3 is TGTGCCAGCAGCCAAACTACAGGACAGGGGGGAAGTGGCTACACCTTC. V and J are TRBV4-2 and TRBJ1-2; 10 bases match TRBD1. V lost 2 bases, J lost 7 bases, and 10 bases stayed unmatched. This CDR3 is built from 16 residues. Germline V gene data show CDR1 as LGHNA and CDR2 as YNFKEQ.

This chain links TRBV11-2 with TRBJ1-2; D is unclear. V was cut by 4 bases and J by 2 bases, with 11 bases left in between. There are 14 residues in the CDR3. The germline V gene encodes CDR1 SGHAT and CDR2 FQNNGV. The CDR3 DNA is TGTGCCAGCAGCTCGACCGGGGTCAACTATGGCTACACCTTC. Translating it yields CASSSTGVNYGYTF.

DNA for the CDR3: TGTGCCAGCAGCGTAGACAGGGACCTGACCTATGGCTACACCTTC. Its translation: CASSVDRDLTYGYTF. This chain joins TRBV9 and TRBJ1-2; a weak D match, TRBD1 (6 bases). V dropped 0 bases and J dropped 4 bases, with 13 bases sitting between them. This CDR3 is built from 15 residues. From germline, CDR1 is SGDLS and CDR2 YYNGEE.

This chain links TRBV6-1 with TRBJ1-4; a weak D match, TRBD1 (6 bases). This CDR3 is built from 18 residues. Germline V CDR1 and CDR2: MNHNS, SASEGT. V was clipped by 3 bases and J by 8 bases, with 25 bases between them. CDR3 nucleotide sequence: TGTGCCAGCAGTGACCCTCCGGGGACAATGGGCCTTTGGGAAAAACTGTTTTTT. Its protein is CASSDPPGTMGLWEKLFF.

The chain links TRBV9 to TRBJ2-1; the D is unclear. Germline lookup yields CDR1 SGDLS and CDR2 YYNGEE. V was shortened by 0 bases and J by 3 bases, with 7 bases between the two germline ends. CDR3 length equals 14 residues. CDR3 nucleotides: TGTGCCAGCAGCGTAGGTACAGTCTACAATGAGCAGTTCTTC. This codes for CASSVGTVYNEQFF.